A single sample is the source of the 12 T cell receptor beta chains below, sequenced in a study of PD-1 blockade in mismatch repair-deficient tumors. Here immunoSEQ multiplex PCR was the method, and the copy in TCRdb shows in-frame clones only, minus some. Among fewer than 100,000 clones listed, approximately 81% were seen once. The input for sequencing was peripheral blood, taken 12 weeks after starting pembrolizumab. Receptor source: an adult with mismatch repair-deficient cancer.

The genes are TRBV19 and TRBJ1-5, with D possibly TRBD1 on 5 matching bases. The CDR3 is 15 residues long. The V gene lost 6 bases and the J gene lost 4 bases, with 16 bases spanning the gap. The germline V gene encodes CDR1 LNHDA and CDR2 SQIVND (reference sequence). Here the CDR3 reads CASSKSRDPNQPQHF. The CDR3 bases are TGTGCCAGTAGCAAAAGCCGGGACCCAAATCAGCCCCAGCATTTT.

The genes are TRBV30 and TRBJ2-2; D remains unclear. The CDR3 extends over 14 amino acids. Germline V gene lookup returns CDR1 GTSNPN and CDR2 SVGIG (reference sequence). The germline V and J ends were trimmed by 1 base and 1 base, with 7 bases remaining between them. CDR3 amino acids: CAWSGRRNTGELFF. DNA of the CDR3: TGTGCCTGGAGTGGGCGGAGGAACACCGGGGAGCTGTTTTTT.

This chain joins TRBV5-6 and TRBJ1-1; 12 nucleotides align to TRBD1. Germline V gene lookup returns CDR1 SGHDT and CDR2 YYEEEE. The CDR3 runs 14 residues. With V trimmed by 2 bases and J by 7 bases, 3 bases remained unmatched. CDR3 nucleotides: TGTGCCAGCAGCTTAGGGACAGGGGGCTTTGAAGCTTTCTTT. It specifies CASSLGTGGFEAFF.

V is TRBV6-5 and J is TRBJ2-5; no definite D call. V lost 6 bases and J lost 0, with 5 bases in between. Germline CDR1 MNHEY, CDR2 SVGAGI. CDR3 length: 12 amino acids. CDR3 bases: TGTGCCAGCAGCCAGTACCAAGAGACCCAGTACTTC. Translating it yields CASSQYQETQYF.

The chain couples TRBV5-4 to TRBJ2-6, with a weak D call TRBD1 (6 bases). Looked up from germline, CDR1 is SGHNT and CDR2 is YYREEE (reference sequence). This CDR3 has 17 amino acids. The V gene lost 4 bases and the J gene lost 0 bases, with 14 bases spanning the gap. The CDR3, as DNA: TGTGCCAGCAGCCCCGGACAGAGGATCTCTGGGGCCAACGTCCTGACTTTC. It translates to CASSPGQRISGANVLTF.

This chain joins TRBV28 and TRBJ2-3, with 9 bases aligning to TRBD1. Germline V gene data show CDR1 as MDHEN and CDR2 as SYDVKM. This CDR3 has 15 residues. The ends lost 6 bases at V and 2 bases at J; junction bases unmatched: 6. The CDR3 here is CASSYRDRDTDTQYF. CDR3 in DNA: TGTGCCAGCAGCTACCGGGACAGGGACACAGATACGCAGTATTTT.

The V gene is TRBV5-4, the J gene TRBJ1-1; no clear D. Looked up from germline, CDR1 is SGHNT and CDR2 is YYREEE (reference sequence). This CDR3 contains 14 residues. Between the trimmed V and J ends, which lost 3 bases and 7 bases, there was a span of 16 bases. CDR3 nucleotides: TGTGCCAGCAGCTCCGACTTGGGAACGAGTGAAGCTTTCTTT. It yields the protein CASSSDLGTSEAFF.

The rearrangement joins TRBV27 to TRBJ2-7; 7 nucleotides line up with TRBD2. Looked up from germline, CDR1 is MNHEY and CDR2 is SMNVEV (reference sequence). The CDR3 contains 16 residues. With V trimmed by 2 bases and J by 2 bases, 9 bases remained unmatched. The CDR3 is CASSLKASGNPYEQYF. The CDR3 region has the DNA TGTGCCAGCAGTTTAAAGGCTAGCGGTAACCCCTACGAGCAGTACTTC.

The sample holds one count of this clone. This chain uses TRBV11-3 with TRBJ2-2; D tentatively fits TRBD1 or TRBD2 (6 bases each). The CDR3 is made up of 14 amino acids. V gave up 3 bases and J gave up 5 bases, with 10 bases separating them. The germline V gene has CDR1 SGHNT and CDR2 YENEEA. Written as DNA, the CDR3 is TGTGCCAGCAGCTTGGGGGCGGGAACCGGGGAGCTGTTTTTT. Translating gives CASSLGAGTGELFF.

This clone has just a few counts. This chain uses TRBV11-2 with TRBJ2-7; 8 positions match TRBD1. Germline trimming cut 2 bases from V and 6 bases from J; bases unmatched to any gene: 6. This CDR3 spans 14 amino acids. Per germline, CDR1 SGHAT and CDR2 FQNNGV. The CDR3 nucleotides read TGTGCCAGCAGCTTAACCGGGACAGGTTTCGAGCAGTACTTC. Translated: CASSLTGTGFEQYF.

The chain uses TRBV19 and TRBJ1-1; D perhaps matches TRBD1 (6 bases). This CDR3 has 15 amino acids. V was pared by 4 bases and J by 6 bases, with 18 bases between. Germline loops: CDR1 LNHDA, CDR2 SQIVND (reference sequence). CDR3 DNA sequence: TGTGCCAGTAGTAGAAACAGGGATAGAGGTGCTGAAGCTTTCTTT. This encodes CASSRNRDRGAEAFF.

This chain connects TRBV11-2 to TRBJ2-7; 10 bases fit TRBD2. The CDR3 totals 16 residues. V gave up 3 bases and J gave up 4 bases; unmatched junction bases: 9. Per germline, CDR1 SGHAT and CDR2 FQNNGV. The DNA of the CDR3 is TGTGCCAGCAGCTTTACAGCGGGAGGGCCGAGTTACGAGCAGTACTTC. Translated: CASSFTAGGPSYEQYF.